These 26 T cell receptor beta chains were sequenced from one sample in a study of blood T cells in healthy people across ages. The use of a sample-barcoded 5' primer and a J-beta primer mix characterized a second PCR of roughly 7 to 12 cycles. TCRdb ran MiXCR on the 5' RACE reads and lists one entry per CDR3 protein. The sample contains roughly 1,800,000 distinct CDR3 sequences, about 50% of which appear only once. Sequenced input: blood. These receptors came from a woman aged 40 to 50 in good health.

The V gene is TRBV12-3 or TRBV12-4, the J gene TRBJ1-5; 8 nucleotides line up with TRBD1. The CDR3 loop spans 14 amino acids. The V gene end was trimmed by 7 bases and the J gene end by 6 bases; junction bases not matched to a gene: 8. CDR3 sequence: CASTDSGGGQPQHF. The CDR3 nucleotides read TGTGCCAGCACCGACTCAGGGGGCGGTCAGCCCCAGCATTTT.

On this clonotype: A junction end diverges from the germline sequence, so it may reflect a read error. The rearrangement joins TRBV7-8 to TRBJ1-2; 10 bases align to TRBD1. From germline, CDR1 is SGHVS and CDR2 FQNEAQ. The CDR3 loop spans 16 amino acids. The CDR3 loop is CASGLAGQGILYGYTF. In DNA form, the CDR3 reads TGTGCCAGCGGCTTAGCGGGACAGGGGATTCTCTATGGCTACACCTTC.

This clonotype was observed a handful of times. The J gene is TRBJ2-3, the V gene TRBV29-1, with D perhaps TRBD1 (6 bases). Germline CDR1 is SQVTM and CDR2 is ANQGSEA. Trimming removed 7 bases at V and 4 bases at J, with 18 bases between. This CDR3 contains 14 residues. The CDR3 nucleotides are TGCAGCGCCGTCGACAGGACGCAGGCAGATACGCAGTATTTT. Amino acid sequence: CSAVDRTQADTQYF.

This clonotype was observed a few times. The J gene is TRBJ2-1, the V gene TRBV20-1; tentatively, D is TRBD1 or TRBD2 (7 bases each). V was shortened by 6 bases and J by 6 bases, with 15 bases between the two germline ends. The germline V gene encodes CDR1 DFQATT and CDR2 SNEGSKA (reference sequence). The CDR3 sequence is 13 residues long. The CDR3 protein is CSARGGAGNEQFF. CDR3 nucleotide sequence: TGCAGTGCCAGGGGGGGGGCCGGCAATGAGCAGTTCTTC.

This clonotype showed up just a few times. The CDR3, as DNA: TGTGCCAGCAGTTCCGGGGGCGCGGGTTCATCGAATGAGCAGTTCTTC. As protein: CASSSGGAGSSNEQFF. V gene TRBV28 combines with J gene TRBJ2-1; D is possibly TRBD1 or TRBD2 (6 bases each). Germline assignment: CDR1 MDHEN and CDR2 SYDVKM. This CDR3 is 16 amino acids long. V was pared by 4 bases and J by 7 bases, with 20 bases between. Using reference TRBV28 and TRBJ2-1 for the parts outside the CDR3, the full variable domain is DVKVTQSSRYLVKRTGEKVFLECVQDMDHENMFWYRQDPGLGLRLIYFSYDVKMKEKGDIPEGYSVSREKKERFSLILESASTNQTSMYLCASSSGGAGSSNEQFFGPGTRLTVL.

This clonotype was seen only a few times. The chain's CDR3 is CASWDSLSYEQYF. Written as DNA, the CDR3 is TGTGCCAGCTGGGACAGTCTCTCCTACGAGCAGTACTTC. The chain recombines TRBV28 with TRBJ2-7, with 7 bases that match TRBD1. The CDR3 length is 13 residues. Germline loops: CDR1 MDHEN, CDR2 SYDVKM. V trimming: 8 bases; J trimming: 0 bases; junction bases outside the gene matches: 4. Variable domain in full (rest from reference TRBV28 and TRBJ2-7): DVKVTQSSRYLVKRTGEKVFLECVQDMDHENMFWYRQDPGLGLRLIYFSYDVKMKEKGDIPEGYSVSREKKERFSLILESASTNQTSMYLCASWDSLSYEQYFGPGTRLTVT.

The gene calls are TRBV6-1 and TRBJ2-7, with D maybe TRBD2 (5 bases). The V gene lost 5 bases and the J gene lost 7 bases, with 18 bases spanning the gap. This CDR3 has 14 residues. The germline V gene encodes CDR1 MNHNS and CDR2 SASEGT. In DNA, the CDR3 is TGTGCCAGCAGTCCGGAATGGGAGAACAATGAGCAGTACTTC. The encoded protein is CASSPEWENNEQYF.

This chain connects TRBV15 to TRBJ1-4, with D unresolved. Trimming shortened V by 7 bases and J by 7 bases, and 4 bases separated the two germline ends. The CDR3 has 10 residues. Germline V gene data show CDR1 as LNHNV and CDR2 as YYDKDF (reference sequence). The DNA for the CDR3 is TGTGCCACCAAGGGTGAAAAACTGTTTTTT. It codes for CATKGEKLFF. The whole variable domain, filled in from reference TRBV15 and TRBJ1-4, reads DAMVIQNPRYQVTQFGKPVTLSCSQTLNHNVMYWYQQKSSQAPKLLFHYYDKDFNNEADTPDNFQSRRPNTSFCFLDIRSPGLGDTAMYLCATKGEKLFFGSGTQLSVL.

The chain carries TRBV28 and TRBJ2-3, with no clear D. Germline V gene sequence: CDR1 MDHEN, CDR2 SYDVKM. CDR3 size: 13 residues. The V gene lost 3 bases and the J gene lost 4 bases, with 8 bases spanning the gap. The CDR3 DNA reads as TGTGCCAGCAGTTTCGAGTCCGCAGATACGCAGTATTTT. Translating it yields CASSFESADTQYF.

In this sample, this clonotype turned up once. The chain is built from TRBV27 and TRBJ1-4, with D possibly matching TRBD1 (6 bases). Germline V gene data show CDR1 as MNHEY and CDR2 as SMNVEV (reference sequence). The V gene lost 7 bases and the J gene lost 4 bases, with 10 bases spanning the gap. The CDR3 sequence is 13 residues long. The DNA of the CDR3 is TGTGCCAGCAAAATACAGGGTAATGAAAAACTGTTTTTT. Translating it yields CASKIQGNEKLFF.

V and J are TRBV5-1 and TRBJ2-6; D is undetermined. Per the germline V gene, CDR1 is SGHRS and CDR2 is YFSETQ. The CDR3 is made up of 16 amino acids. Trimming cost V 1 base and J 4 bases, with 12 bases left between them. The CDR3, as DNA: TGCGCCAGCAGCTTGTTGTCGGGTCCCGGGGCCAACGTCCTGACTTTC. Translating it yields CASSLLSGPGANVLTF.

This clonotype was seen a few times. CDR3 residues: CASSDFLYEQYF. The CDR3 nucleotides are TGTGCCAGCAGTGATTTCCTCTACGAGCAGTACTTC. V is TRBV6-1 and J is TRBJ2-7; D not resolved. Looked up from germline, CDR1 is MNHNS and CDR2 is SASEGT. This CDR3 region has 12 residues. The V end lost 3 bases, the J end lost 3 bases, and 6 bases lay between the germline ends.

This clonotype showed up many times. This chain connects TRBV20-1 to TRBJ2-7; tentatively, D is TRBD2 (7 bases). V was clipped by 5 bases and J by 5 bases, with 22 bases between them. Germline V gene sequence: CDR1 DFQATT, CDR2 SNEGSKA (reference sequence). The CDR3 is 15 amino acids. CDR3 protein: CSASLNGRGAHEQYF. The CDR3 DNA follows: TGCAGTGCTTCACTAAACGGTCGGGGGGCCCACGAGCAGTACTTC.

This clonotype came up once. The gene calls are TRBV6-2 or TRBV6-3 and TRBJ1-5; 8 nucleotides line up with TRBD1. The CDR3 runs 16 residues. Germline V gives CDR1 MNHEY, CDR2 SVGEGT. Trimming cost V 0 bases and J 5 bases; bases outside gene matches: 6. CDR3 coding DNA: TGTGCCAGCAGTTACTCGAGCAGGGGGCTAGATCAGCCCCAGCATTTT. Amino acid sequence: CASSYSSRGLDQPQHF.

This clonotype was observed a handful of times. The chain uses TRBV27 and TRBJ2-6; no reliable D call. Germline V CDR1 and CDR2: MNHEY, SMNVEV (reference sequence). The CDR3 totals 15 residues. Trimming stripped 6 bases from V and 2 bases from J, with 11 bases between. CDR3 in DNA: TGTGCCAGCAGATTGGACCTGCCTGGGGCCAACGTCCTGACTTTC. The encoded protein is CASRLDLPGANVLTF.

This clonotype appeared a few times. The V and J genes are TRBV28 and TRBJ2-7, with TRBD1 matching over 7 bases. J gave up 2 bases and V 5 bases, and 9 bases lay outside the gene matches. Germline CDR1 and CDR2: MDHEN and SYDVKM. The CDR3 is 15 residues long. CDR3 DNA sequence: TGTGCCAGCAGTAGCGGACAGGATCCCCCCTACGAGCAGTACTTC. This encodes CASSSGQDPPYEQYF. Supplemented by reference TRBV28 and TRBJ2-7, the full variable domain reads DVKVTQSSRYLVKRTGEKVFLECVQDMDHENMFWYRQDPGLGLRLIYFSYDVKMKEKGDIPEGYSVSREKKERFSLILESASTNQTSMYLCASSSGQDPPYEQYFGPGTRLTVT.

The chain recombines TRBV4-2 with TRBJ1-2, with D possibly matching TRBD1 (6 bases). The CDR3 spans 15 residues. V lost 6 bases, J lost 2 bases, and 16 bases lay in between. Germline V gene sequence: CDR1 LGHNA, CDR2 YNFKEQ. The CDR3 bases are TGTGCCAGCAGGGATTACAGGGAAACGAACTATGGCTACACCTTC. It codes for CASRDYRETNYGYTF.

This clonotype appeared a few times. The chain joins TRBV20-1 to TRBJ2-5, with 8 bases aligning to TRBD2. Germline V CDR1 and CDR2: DFQATT, SNEGSKA (reference sequence). Losses at the gene ends were 8 bases for V and 1 base for J; bases not matched to a gene: 9. The length of the CDR3 is 14 residues. CDR3 in DNA: TGCAGTCAAAAGTACGGGACTAGCCAAGAGACCCAGTACTTC. Residues: CSQKYGTSQETQYF.

This clonotype was picked up a small number of times. The chain links TRBV20-1 to TRBJ2-3; 12 bases match TRBD2. Per the germline V gene, CDR1 is DFQATT and CDR2 is SNEGSKA (reference sequence). Trimming at V came to 8 bases and at J to 6 bases, leaving 6 bases not matched to a gene. The CDR3 has 13 amino acids. The CDR3 is CSPLAGGLDTQYF. In nucleotides, the CDR3 is TGCAGTCCCCTAGCGGGGGGGCTGGATACGCAGTATTTT.

This chain uses TRBV5-6 with TRBJ2-3; no clear D gene. CDR3 length equals 17 residues. The germline CDR1 and CDR2 sequences are SGHDT and YYEEEE. With 0 bases removed from V and 0 bases from J, the gap between germline ends came to 14 bases. CDR3 DNA: TGTGCCAGCAGCTTGGAAGGATGGACCTCTAGCACAGATACGCAGTATTTT. Residues: CASSLEGWTSSTDTQYF.

The V and J genes are TRBV6-6 and TRBJ1-5, with a possible D match to TRBD1 (5 bases). CDR3 size: 17 residues. The ends were cut back, 0 bases at V and 0 bases at J, with 12 bases in the middle. Germline V CDR1 and CDR2: MNHNY, SVGAGI (reference sequence). The CDR3: CASSYSIGADSNQPQHF. The CDR3 bases are TGTGCCAGCAGTTACTCTATTGGGGCTGATAGCAATCAGCCCCAGCATTTT.

The chain combines TRBV12-3 or TRBV12-4 with TRBJ2-5, with D perhaps matching TRBD2 (5 bases). V was trimmed by 5 bases and J by 3 bases, leaving 10 bases between them. The CDR3 totals 13 residues. CDR3 in DNA: TGTGCCAGCAGTGTATGGGAGAAAGAGACCCAGTACTTC. Protein: CASSVWEKETQYF.

This clonotype was seen a few times. The chain carries TRBV5-8 and TRBJ2-7; 7 bases match TRBD1. This CDR3 spans 15 amino acids. Germline assignment: CDR1 SGHTS and CDR2 YDEGEE. The trim removed 3 bases at V and 2 bases at J, leaving 8 bases unmatched. The CDR3: CASSWMGQMAYEQYF. The CDR3 region has the DNA TGTGCCAGCAGCTGGATGGGACAGATGGCCTACGAGCAGTACTTC. The full variable domain, rest sourced from reference TRBV5-8 and TRBJ2-7, is EAGVTQSPTHLIKTRGQQATLRCSPISGHTSVYWYQQALGLGLQFLLWYDEGEERNRGNFPPRFSGRQFPNYSSELNVNALELEDSALYLCASSWMGQMAYEQYFGPGTRLTVT.

This clonotype appeared a single time. One end of the junction does not line up with germline, which may come from a read error. The V call is TRBV10-2, the J call TRBJ2-5; D gene uncertain. This CDR3 is built from 12 residues. Germline-derived CDR1 and CDR2 are WSHSY and SAAADI. The CDR3 sequence is CASSERQETRYF. CDR3 DNA sequence: TGCGCCAGCAGTGAAAGGCAAGAGACCCGGTACTTC.

The table lists this clonotype with a few counts. The chain uses TRBV6-6 and TRBJ1-2, with D possibly matching TRBD1 (5 bases). Germline CDR1 and CDR2: MNHNY and SVGAGI (reference sequence). The ends were cut back, 6 bases at V and 8 bases at J, with 22 bases in the middle. The CDR3 sequence is 15 residues long. CDR3 loop: CASSKTDLGLGGYTF. CDR3 DNA: TGTGCCAGCAGCAAGACAGACCTGGGCCTTGGGGGCTACACCTTC.

This clonotype appeared a few times. The J gene is TRBJ1-5, the V gene TRBV12-3 or TRBV12-4; D uncertain. The CDR3 has 12 amino acids. V lost 4 bases to trimming and J lost 4 bases, with 5 bases between them. The CDR3 reads CASSYDNQPQHF. CDR3 sequence (DNA): TGTGCCAGCAGTTACGATAATCAGCCCCAGCATTTT.